Listed below are T cell receptor beta chains from one sample, sequenced in a study of control samples from healthy donors and cancer patients. Clones were sequenced by immunoSEQ multiplex PCR, and TCRdb holds only the in-frame ones, with some missing. Seen here are 90,000 to 100,000 clones, 79% observed once, and the top ten hold about 10%. Source material: blood. These receptors were obtained from a woman between 25 and 40 years old in good health. The conserved cysteine and the conserved F or W are not part of the CDR3 here.

ANSGTGEYGYT,TRBJ1-2,TRBV10-3,11
AWSREGPGANVLT,TRBJ2-6,TRBV30,13
ASSYPSGGPTTYEQY,TRBJ2-7,TRBV6-2/TRBV6-3,15
ASSQPPRGTGELF,TRBJ2-2,TRBV7-9,13
AIREGRSPEQF,TRBJ2-1,TRBV10-3,11
ASSLSSGPPGEQY,TRBJ2-7,TRBV5-1,13
ASSLTSGAYNEQF,TRBJ2-1,TRBV5-1,13
ASSTLQRGNSPLH,TRBJ1-6,TRBV6-5,13
ASSRTGTPRETQY,TRBJ2-5,TRBV19,13
ASRGQPQETQY,TRBJ2-5,TRBV7-8,11
ASSPKGTEAF,TRBJ1-1,TRBV18,10
SVRTQLNTEAF,TRBJ1-1,TRBV29-1,11
ASSLVFTGELF,TRBJ2-2,TRBV5-1,11
ASSPGETQY,TRBJ2-5,TRBV18,9
ASSLAPRLSSGNTIY,TRBJ1-3,TRBV7-2,15
AISWGSGGKQETQY,TRBJ2-5,TRBV10-3,14
AGGVVGQPQH,TRBJ1-5,TRBV6-5,10
ASSSGTGEETQY,TRBJ2-5,TRBV5-1,12
AWSAGQDSTDTQY,TRBJ2-3,TRBV30,13
ASSLKDSSTGELF,TRBJ2-2,TRBV7-9,13
SVKGDTSTNEKLF,TRBJ1-4,TRBV29-1,13
ASSWSGGPETQY,TRBJ2-5,TRBV5-4,12
AWSPLGDILGNSPLH,TRBJ1-6,TRBV30,15
ASRQGNQPQH,TRBJ1-5,TRBV6-5,10
SASSPQGSYGYT,TRBJ1-2,TRBV20-1,12
ASRRKRGAGNTEAF,TRBJ1-1,TRBV5-4,14
ASSLWTATNDEQY,TRBJ2-7,TRBV5-4,13
ASSMLGAGTDTQY,TRBJ2-3,TRBV19,13
ASSKKGQAIQETQY,TRBJ2-5,TRBV19,14
AWSDWVNTEAF,TRBJ1-1,TRBV30,11
AISESRGGRRDTEAF,TRBJ1-1,TRBV10-3,15
ASSQPGPRGTQY,TRBJ2-3,TRBV3-1/TRBV3-2,12
ATSRQGTPGHIQY,TRBJ2-4,TRBV15,13
ASGRSTGTGIHEQY,TRBJ2-7,TRBV12-5,14
AWSLNARGDTEAF,TRBJ1-1,TRBV30,13
ASSYGKGVGETQY,TRBJ2-5,TRBV6-2/TRBV6-3,13
ASSLGGGGQPQH,TRBJ1-5,TRBV13,12
AIGREEGYGYT,TRBJ1-2,TRBV10-3,11
ASSQVRGSETQY,TRBJ2-5,TRBV3-1/TRBV3-2,12
ASTRLLFESLH,TRBJ1-6,TRBV6-5,11
ASSPQGDAGNTIY,TRBJ1-3,TRBV18,13
ASSQNLAQETQY,TRBJ2-5,TRBV4-2,12
ASSSDRGGGYT,TRBJ1-2,TRBV12-3/TRBV12-4,11
ASSFFVANGYT,TRBJ1-2,TRBV28,11
ASSWGGPTGELF,TRBJ2-2,TRBV6-5,12
ASSLRTSGVRSTDTQY,TRBJ2-3,TRBV5-6,16
AWSQGNTGELF,TRBJ2-2,TRBV30,11
ASSFGTSTDTQY,TRBJ2-3,TRBV7-8,12
ASSATTFGRMRTDTQY,TRBJ2-3,TRBV9,16
ASSQDQGLKAF,TRBJ1-1,TRBV3-1/TRBV3-2,11